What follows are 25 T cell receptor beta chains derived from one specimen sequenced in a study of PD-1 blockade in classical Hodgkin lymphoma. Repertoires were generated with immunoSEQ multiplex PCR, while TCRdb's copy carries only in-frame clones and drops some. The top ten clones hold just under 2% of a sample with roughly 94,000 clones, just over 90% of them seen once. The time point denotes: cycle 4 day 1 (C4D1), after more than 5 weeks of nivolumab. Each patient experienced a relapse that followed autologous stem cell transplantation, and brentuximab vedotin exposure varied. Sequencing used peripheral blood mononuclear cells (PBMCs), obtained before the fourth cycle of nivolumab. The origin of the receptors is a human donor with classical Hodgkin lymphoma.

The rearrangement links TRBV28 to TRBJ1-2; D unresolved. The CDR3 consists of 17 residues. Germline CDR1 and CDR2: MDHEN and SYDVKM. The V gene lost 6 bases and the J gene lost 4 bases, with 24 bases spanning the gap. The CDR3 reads CASRAVSETFRGYGYTF. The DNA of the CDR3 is TGTGCCAGCAGGGCGGTTTCAGAAACCTTTCGAGGCTATGGCTACACCTTC.

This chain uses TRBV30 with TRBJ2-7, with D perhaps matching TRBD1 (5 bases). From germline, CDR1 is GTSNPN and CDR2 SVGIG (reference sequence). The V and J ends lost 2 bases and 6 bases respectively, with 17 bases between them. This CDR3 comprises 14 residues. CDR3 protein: CAWSSQGRTIEQYF. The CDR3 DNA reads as TGTGCCTGGAGTTCTCAGGGCAGAACCATCGAGCAGTACTTC. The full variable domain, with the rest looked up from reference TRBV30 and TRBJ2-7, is SQTIHQWPATLVQPVGSPLSLECTVEGTSNPNLYWYRQAAGRGLQLLFYSVGIGQISSEVPQNLSASRPQDRQFILSSKKLLLSDSGFYLCAWSSQGRTIEQYFGPGTRLTVT.

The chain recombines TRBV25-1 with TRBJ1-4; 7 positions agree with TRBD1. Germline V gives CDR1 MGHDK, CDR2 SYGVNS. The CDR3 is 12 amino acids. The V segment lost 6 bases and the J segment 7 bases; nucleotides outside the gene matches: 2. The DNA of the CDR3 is TGTGCCAGCAGGACAGGGTTTGAAAAACTGTTTTTT. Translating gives CASRTGFEKLFF.

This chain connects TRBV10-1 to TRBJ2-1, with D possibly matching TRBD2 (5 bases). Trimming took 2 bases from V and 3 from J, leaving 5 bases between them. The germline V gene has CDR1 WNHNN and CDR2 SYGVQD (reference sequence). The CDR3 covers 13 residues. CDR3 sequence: CASSEDYYNEQFF. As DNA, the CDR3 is TGCGCCAGCAGTGAGGACTACTACAATGAGCAGTTCTTC.

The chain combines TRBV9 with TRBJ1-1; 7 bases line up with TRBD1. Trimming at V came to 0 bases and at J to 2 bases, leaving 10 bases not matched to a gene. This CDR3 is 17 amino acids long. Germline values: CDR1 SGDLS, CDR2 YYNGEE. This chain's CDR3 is CASSVGGETGLNTEAFF. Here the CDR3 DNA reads TGTGCCAGCAGCGTAGGGGGGGAGACAGGGCTAAACACTGAAGCTTTCTTT.

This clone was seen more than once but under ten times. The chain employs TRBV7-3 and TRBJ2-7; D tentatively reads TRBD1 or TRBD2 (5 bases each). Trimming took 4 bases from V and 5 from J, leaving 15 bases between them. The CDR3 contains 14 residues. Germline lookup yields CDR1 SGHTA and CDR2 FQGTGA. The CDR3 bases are TGTGCCAGCAGCTCCTCCGGGGTAGGGGACGAGCAGTACTTC. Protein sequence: CASSSSGVGDEQYF.

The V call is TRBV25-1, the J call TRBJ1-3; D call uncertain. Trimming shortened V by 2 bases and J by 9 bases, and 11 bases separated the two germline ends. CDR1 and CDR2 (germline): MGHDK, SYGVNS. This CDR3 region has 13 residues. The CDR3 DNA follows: TGTGCCAGCAGTGAACCCAGCTCTACCACCATATATTTT. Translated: CASSEPSSTTIYF.

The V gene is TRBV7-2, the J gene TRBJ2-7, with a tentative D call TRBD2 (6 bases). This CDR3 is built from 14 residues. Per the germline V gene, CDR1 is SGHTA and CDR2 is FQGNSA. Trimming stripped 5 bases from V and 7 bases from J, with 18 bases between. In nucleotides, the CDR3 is TGTGCCAGCAGCCGGGGCGGGGATGGCGGGGAGCAGTACTTC. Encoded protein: CASSRGGDGGEQYF.

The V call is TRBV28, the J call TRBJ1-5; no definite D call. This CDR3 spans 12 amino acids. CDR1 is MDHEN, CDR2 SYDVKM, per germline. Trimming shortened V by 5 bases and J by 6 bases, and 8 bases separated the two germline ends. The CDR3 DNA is TGTGCCAGCAGTCTTCCCCCTCAGCCCCAGCATTTT. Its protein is CASSLPPQPQHF.

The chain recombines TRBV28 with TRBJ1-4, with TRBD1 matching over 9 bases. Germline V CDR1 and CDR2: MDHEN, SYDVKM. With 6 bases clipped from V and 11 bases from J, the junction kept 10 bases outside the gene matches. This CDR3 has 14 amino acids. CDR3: CASRNDRGLKKLFF. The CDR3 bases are TGTGCCAGCAGAAATGACAGGGGGTTGAAGAAACTGTTTTTT.

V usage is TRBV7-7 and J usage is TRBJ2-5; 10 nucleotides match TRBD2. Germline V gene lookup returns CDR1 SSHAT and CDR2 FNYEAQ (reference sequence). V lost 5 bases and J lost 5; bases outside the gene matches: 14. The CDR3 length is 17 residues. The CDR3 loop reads CASSPALAGVLAETQYF. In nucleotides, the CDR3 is TGTGCCAGCAGCCCCGCCCTAGCGGGAGTCCTCGCGGAGACCCAGTACTTC.

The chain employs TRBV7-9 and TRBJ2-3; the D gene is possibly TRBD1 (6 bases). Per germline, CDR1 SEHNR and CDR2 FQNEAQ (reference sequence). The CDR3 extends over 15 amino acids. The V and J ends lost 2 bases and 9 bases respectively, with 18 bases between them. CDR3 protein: CASSLSSIAQGTQYF. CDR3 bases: TGTGCCAGCAGCTTATCGAGTATAGCACAGGGAACGCAGTATTTT.

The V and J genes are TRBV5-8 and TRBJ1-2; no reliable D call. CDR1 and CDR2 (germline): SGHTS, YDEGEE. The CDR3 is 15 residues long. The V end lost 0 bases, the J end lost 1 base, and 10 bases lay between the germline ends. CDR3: CASSLVQEVNYGYTF. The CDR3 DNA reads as TGTGCCAGCAGCTTGGTTCAGGAGGTTAACTATGGCTACACCTTC.

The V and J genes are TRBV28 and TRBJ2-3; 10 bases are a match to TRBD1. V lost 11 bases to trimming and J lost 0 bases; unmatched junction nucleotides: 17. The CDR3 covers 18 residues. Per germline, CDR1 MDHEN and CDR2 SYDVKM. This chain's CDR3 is CAAGTGDTQGGSTDTQYF. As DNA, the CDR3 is TGTGCCGCCGGGACAGGGGATACGCAGGGGGGAAGCACAGATACGCAGTATTTT.

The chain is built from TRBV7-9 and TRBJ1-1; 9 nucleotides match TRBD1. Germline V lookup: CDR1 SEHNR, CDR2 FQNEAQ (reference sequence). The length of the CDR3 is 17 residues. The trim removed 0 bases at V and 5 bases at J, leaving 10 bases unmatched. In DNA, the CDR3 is TGTGCCAGCAGCTTAGCCCCGGGACAGGGCGGAGATACTGAAGCTTTCTTT. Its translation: CASSLAPGQGGDTEAFF.

CDR3 sequence: CASSDSAGGVYEQYF. DNA for the CDR3: TGTGCCAGCAGTGATTCGGCAGGGGGTGTCTACGAGCAGTACTTC. This chain joins TRBV25-1 and TRBJ2-7, with TRBD1 matching 7 bases. From germline, CDR1 is MGHDK and CDR2 SYGVNS. Trimming removed 3 bases from V and 3 bases from J; junction bases left unmatched: 8. The CDR3 has 15 amino acids.

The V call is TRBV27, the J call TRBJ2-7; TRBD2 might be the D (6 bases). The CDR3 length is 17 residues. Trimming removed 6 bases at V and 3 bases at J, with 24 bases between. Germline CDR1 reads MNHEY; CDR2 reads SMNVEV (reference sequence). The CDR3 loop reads CASRREGWGPGDYEQYF. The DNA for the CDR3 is TGTGCCAGCAGACGGGAAGGGTGGGGACCGGGGGACTACGAGCAGTACTTC.

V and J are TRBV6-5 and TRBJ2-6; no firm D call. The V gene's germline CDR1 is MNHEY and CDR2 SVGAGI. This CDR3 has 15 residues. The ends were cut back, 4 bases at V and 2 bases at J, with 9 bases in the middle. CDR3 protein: CASSFGGAGANVLTF. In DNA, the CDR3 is TGTGCCAGCAGTTTCGGTGGGGCTGGGGCCAACGTCCTGACTTTC.

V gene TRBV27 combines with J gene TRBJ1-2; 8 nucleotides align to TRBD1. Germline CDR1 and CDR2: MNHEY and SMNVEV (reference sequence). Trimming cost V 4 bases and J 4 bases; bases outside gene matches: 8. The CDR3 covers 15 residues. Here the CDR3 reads CASSYHRGTIYGYTF. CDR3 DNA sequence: TGTGCCAGCAGTTACCACAGGGGGACAATCTATGGCTACACCTTC.

The CDR3 DNA reads TGTGCCAGCAGTTCCCGCAAAGGCGGTCATCAATCCCCCTCCTACAATGAGCAGTTCTTC. Translating it yields CASSSRKGGHQSPSYNEQFF. The genes are TRBV28 and TRBJ2-1, with D uncertain. The CDR3 runs to 20 residues. Trimming stripped 4 bases from V and 0 bases from J, with 25 bases between. Germline assignment: CDR1 MDHEN and CDR2 SYDVKM.

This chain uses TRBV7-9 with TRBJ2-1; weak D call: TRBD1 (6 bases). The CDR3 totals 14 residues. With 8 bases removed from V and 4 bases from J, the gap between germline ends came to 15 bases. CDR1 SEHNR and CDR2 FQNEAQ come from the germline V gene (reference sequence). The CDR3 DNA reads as TGTGCCAGCGGGGTGAGGACAGCTTACAATGAGCAGTTCTTC. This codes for CASGVRTAYNEQFF.

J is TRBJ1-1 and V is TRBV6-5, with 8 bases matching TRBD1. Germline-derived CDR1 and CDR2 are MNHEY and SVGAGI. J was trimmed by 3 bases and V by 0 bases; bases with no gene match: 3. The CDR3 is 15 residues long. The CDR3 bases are TGTGCCAGCAGTTACTCTCAGGGGGCGCACACTGAAGCTTTCTTT. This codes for CASSYSQGAHTEAFF.

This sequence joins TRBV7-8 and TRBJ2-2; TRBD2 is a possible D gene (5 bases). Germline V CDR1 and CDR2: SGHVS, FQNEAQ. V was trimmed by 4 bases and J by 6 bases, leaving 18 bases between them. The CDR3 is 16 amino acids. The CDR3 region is CASSSLTREYSGELFF. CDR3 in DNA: TGTGCCAGCAGCTCGCTGACACGGGAATACTCCGGGGAGCTGTTTTTT. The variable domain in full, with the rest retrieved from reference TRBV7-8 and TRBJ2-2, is GAGVSQSPRYKVAKRGQDVALRCDPISGHVSLFWYQQALGQGPEFLTYFQNEAQLDKSGLPSDRFFAERPEGSVSTLKIQRTQQEDSAVYLCASSSLTREYSGELFFGEGSRLTVL.

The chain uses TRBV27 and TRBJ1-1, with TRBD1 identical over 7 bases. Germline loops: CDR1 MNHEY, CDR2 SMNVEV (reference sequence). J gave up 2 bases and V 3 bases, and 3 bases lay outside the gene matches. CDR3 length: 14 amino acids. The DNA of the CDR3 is TGTGCCAGCAGTTTGCAGGGGGGTAACACTGAAGCTTTCTTT. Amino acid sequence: CASSLQGGNTEAFF.

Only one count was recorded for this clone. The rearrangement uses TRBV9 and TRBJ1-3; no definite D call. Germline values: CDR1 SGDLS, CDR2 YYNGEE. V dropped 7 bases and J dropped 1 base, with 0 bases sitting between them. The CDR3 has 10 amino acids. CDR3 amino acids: CASSGNTIYF. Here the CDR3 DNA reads TGTGCCAGCTCTGGAAACACCATATATTTT.